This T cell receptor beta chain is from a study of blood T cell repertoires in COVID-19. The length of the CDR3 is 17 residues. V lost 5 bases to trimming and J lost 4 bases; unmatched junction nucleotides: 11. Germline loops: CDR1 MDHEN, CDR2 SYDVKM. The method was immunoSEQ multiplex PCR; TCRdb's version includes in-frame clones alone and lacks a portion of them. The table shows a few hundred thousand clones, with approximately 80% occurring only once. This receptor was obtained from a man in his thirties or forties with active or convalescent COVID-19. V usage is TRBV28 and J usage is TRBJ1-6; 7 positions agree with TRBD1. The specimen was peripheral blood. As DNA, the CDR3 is TGTGCCAGCAGTGAAATCCGGGACAGTGCTTATAATTCACCCCTCCACTTT. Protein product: CASSEIRDSAYNSPLHF.